A selection of T cell receptor beta chains follows, all from one sample in a study of cytomegalovirus exposure and HLA in healthy donors. The method was immunoSEQ multiplex PCR; TCRdb's version includes in-frame clones alone and lacks a portion of them. Seen here are approximately 200,000 clones, 79% observed once, and the top ten hold 1.5%. The sequenced sample was PBMCs. These receptors all stem from a girl aged 10 to 17 in good health and CMV-seropositive. Each CDR3 is given with its conserved first and last residue. The order of the fields is J gene, clone size, D gene, V gene, CDR3 protein, CDR3 DNA. D genes are given only for firm matches. Some rows mark clone size as missing; the rest say once, few, many or name a class of expanded clone.

TRBJ2-3 | - | - | TRBV6-5 | CASNTQASSTDTQYF | TGTGCCAGCAATACGCAGGCTTCTAGCACAGATACGCAGTATTTT
TRBJ2-1 | few | TRBD1 | TRBV19 | CASTRQGAFSYNEQFF | TGTGCCAGTACCCGACAGGGGGCTTTCTCCTACAATGAGCAGTTCTTC
TRBJ1-4 | - | - | TRBV20-1 | CSARPEKKLFF | TGCAGTGCTCGGCCGGAGAAAAAACTGTTTTTT
TRBJ1-2 | - | TRBD1 | TRBV6-5 | CASRGTGANYGYTF | TGTGCCAGCAGGGGGACAGGGGCTAACTATGGCTACACCTTC
TRBJ2-1 | - | TRBD2 | TRBV4-3 | CASSQAPSGSYNEQFF | TGCGCCAGCAGCCAAGCTCCTAGCGGCTCCTACAATGAGCAGTTCTTC
TRBJ1-1 | once | - | TRBV29-1 | CSVDGLGQVEAFF | TGCAGCGTTGATGGGCTGGGGCAGGTTGAAGCTTTCTTT
TRBJ2-2 | once | TRBD1 | TRBV7-2 | CASSVGTGGRTGELFF | TGTGCCAGCAGCGTGGGGACAGGGGGAAGGACCGGGGAGCTGTTTTTT
TRBJ2-1 | - | TRBD2 | TRBV2 | CASNTAGGVMGNEQFF | TGTGCCAGCAATACAGCGGGGGGGGTTATGGGGAATGAGCAGTTCTTC
TRBJ1-4 | - | TRBD1 | TRBV4-3 | CASSQEGTGGMTEKLFF | TGCGCCAGCAGCCAAGAAGGGACAGGGGGCATGACTGAAAAACTGTTTTTT
TRBJ1-1 | - | TRBD1 | TRBV7-9 | CASSPKDRDTEAFF | TGTGCCAGCAGCCCGAAGGACAGGGACACTGAAGCTTTCTTT
TRBJ1-5 | - | TRBD1 | TRBV2 | CASSGQGAQPQHF | TGTGCCAGCAGCGGACAGGGGGCCCAGCCCCAGCATTTT
TRBJ1-3 | - | TRBD1 | TRBV7-9 | CASSSDRDGNTIYF | TGTGCCAGCAGCTCCGACAGGGATGGAAACACCATATATTTT
TRBJ2-1 | - | TRBD2 | TRBV4-2 | CASSQDLASGYNEQFF | TGTGCCAGCAGCCAAGATTTGGCTAGCGGCTACAATGAGCAGTTCTTC
TRBJ2-7 | - | TRBD1 | TRBV6-5 | CASTAGTGGSEQYF | TGTGCCAGCACCGCCGGGACAGGGGGCAGCGAGCAGTACTTC
TRBJ2-7 | - | - | TRBV6-5 | CASKVGSSYEQYF | TGTGCCTCAAAGGTGGGCAGTTCCTACGAGCAGTACTTC
TRBJ1-5 | - | - | TRBV5-1 | CASSFFEGQPQHF | TGCGCCAGCAGCTTCTTCGAGGGACAGCCCCAGCATTTT
TRBJ2-5 | - | - | TRBV5-1 | CASRDTQETQYF | TGCGCCAGCCGGGACACACAAGAGACCCAGTACTTC
TRBJ1-1 | - | - | TRBV2 | CASSESGVGFTEAFF | TGTGCCAGCAGTGAATCGGGGGTGGGATTCACTGAAGCTTTCTTT
TRBJ1-2 | - | - | TRBV25-1 | CASSVGGLNYGYTF | TGTGCCAGCAGTGTTGGGGGCCTTAACTATGGCTACACCTTC
TRBJ2-7 | once | TRBD2 | TRBV19 | CATLTSDTYEQYF | TGTGCCACCCTGACTAGCGATACCTACGAGCAGTACTTC
TRBJ1-5 | few | - | TRBV6-5 | CASSEVVEGQPQHF | TGTGCCAGCAGTGAAGTTGTGGAGGGACAGCCCCAGCATTTT
TRBJ1-1 | - | TRBD1 | TRBV5-5 | CASSLGGTAPNTEAFF | TGTGCCAGCAGCTTGGGTGGGACAGCTCCGAACACTGAAGCTTTCTTT
TRBJ2-4 | - | - | TRBV7-2 | CASSLPGNIQYF | TGTGCCAGCAGCTTACCGGGGAACATTCAGTACTTC
TRBJ1-1 | - | - | TRBV10-2 | CASSDTNTEAFF | TGCGCCAGCAGCGACACGAACACTGAAGCTTTCTTT
TRBJ2-1 | once | - | TRBV9 | CASAELSGFNEQFF | TGTGCCAGCGCAGAACTAAGCGGTTTCAATGAGCAGTTCTTC
TRBJ2-7 | once | - | TRBV4-3 | CASSQDRPTAASSYEQYF | TGCGCCAGCAGCCAAGATCGGCCCACAGCGGCGAGCTCCTACGAGCAGTACTTC
TRBJ1-2 | - | - | TRBV4-3 | CASSLRGSNYGYTF | TGCGCCAGCAGCCTACGCGGGTCTAACTATGGCTACACCTTC
TRBJ1-6 | few | - | TRBV10-3 | CAIRDTGSPLHF | TGTGCCATCAGGGACACCGGTTCACCCCTCCACTTT
TRBJ2-1 | few | TRBD2 | TRBV7-2 | CATGSGGGAGEQFF | TGTGCCACCGGTTCGGGCGGGGGGGCGGGTGAGCAGTTCTTC
TRBJ1-6 | - | - | TRBV5-1 | CASSLAGRSPLHF | TGCGCCAGCAGCTTGGCCGGGAGATCACCCCTCCACTTT
TRBJ1-4 | - | TRBD1 | TRBV7-2 | CASSLGGQGNEKLFF | TGTGCCAGCAGCTTAGGGGGACAGGGTAATGAAAAACTGTTTTTT
TRBJ1-2 | once | TRBD1 | TRBV25-1 | CASSEGGTGNGYTF | TGTGCCAGCAGTGAAGGGGGGACAGGGAATGGCTACACCTTC
TRBJ1-2 | - | - | TRBV11-2 | CASSTAFRARRGYTF | TGTGCCAGCAGCACAGCCTTCAGGGCCCGGCGGGGCTACACCTTC
TRBJ1-1 | - | - | TRBV6-1 | CASSEGRWQVSEAFF | TGTGCCAGCAGTGAAGGGCGGTGGCAAGTGTCTGAAGCTTTCTTT
TRBJ2-7 | once | TRBD2 | TRBV7-2 | CASSPQSGGIPYEQYF | TGTGCCAGCAGCCCCCAAAGCGGGGGGATACCCTACGAGCAGTACTTC
TRBJ1-2 | - | TRBD1 | TRBV5-1 | CASSRGTGGKTDGYTF | TGCGCCAGCAGCAGGGGGACAGGGGGGAAGACTGATGGCTACACCTTC
TRBJ2-7 | - | - | TRBV14 | CASSQDTMTKKYF | TGTGCCAGCAGCCAAGATACCATGACAAAGAAGTACTTC
TRBJ2-7 | once | - | TRBV5-6 | CASSMDGQLYEQYF | TGTGCCAGCAGCATGGATGGGCAACTCTACGAGCAGTACTTC
TRBJ2-5 | - | TRBD1 | TRBV9 | CASSVRTGATETQYF | TGTGCCAGCAGCGTCAGGACAGGGGCAACGGAGACCCAGTACTTC
TRBJ2-3 | - | - | TRBV5-1 | CASSFIGGDTDTQYF | TGCGCCAGCAGCTTTATCGGCGGGGACACAGATACGCAGTATTTT
TRBJ2-3 | - | TRBD2 | TRBV11-3 | CASSAWTSGSSDTQYF | TGTGCCAGCAGCGCCTGGACTAGCGGGTCCTCAGATACGCAGTATTTT
TRBJ2-1 | - | - | TRBV9 | CASSVGNSVGEQFF | TGTGCCAGCAGCGTAGGTAATAGCGTCGGTGAGCAGTTCTTC
TRBJ2-7 | - | - | TRBV10-2 | CASRPYGATYEQYF | TGCGCCAGCAGGCCCTATGGGGCCACCTACGAGCAGTACTTC
TRBJ2-7 | - | TRBD2 | TRBV10-3 | CATLAGGSDEQYF | TGTGCCACCTTAGCGGGGGGTAGCGACGAGCAGTACTTC
TRBJ1-5 | - | - | TRBV5-5 | CASSLVAGSRPQHF | TGTGCCAGCAGCTTGGTTGCCGGGAGTCGGCCCCAGCATTTT
TRBJ2-3 | - | TRBD1 | TRBV7-2 | CASSPRQGASTDTQYF | TGTGCCAGCAGCCCGAGACAGGGGGCGAGCACAGATACGCAGTATTTT
TRBJ1-1 | - | TRBD1 | TRBV9 | CASSPDRGDTEAFF | TGTGCCAGCAGCCCAGACAGGGGCGACACTGAAGCTTTCTTT
TRBJ1-6 | few | - | TRBV6-6 | CASLEGGYSPLHF | TGTGCCAGTCTCGAGGGCGGGTATTCACCCCTCCACTTT
TRBJ1-4 | few | - | TRBV4-3 | CASSQAGSSNEKLFF | TGCGCCAGCAGCCAAGCGGGGTCATCTAATGAAAAACTGTTTTTT
TRBJ2-3 | once | TRBD2 | TRBV5-1 | CASSPSASGGAADTQYF | TGCGCCAGCAGCCCGTCCGCGAGCGGGGGGGCAGCAGATACGCAGTATTTT
TRBJ1-2 | once | - | TRBV4-1 | CASSQESYPYYGYTF | TGCGCCAGCAGCCAAGAGAGCTACCCATACTATGGCTACACCTTC
TRBJ2-5 | - | TRBD2 | TRBV5-4 | CASSFGVAGLQETQYF | TGTGCCAGCAGTTTTGGGGTAGCGGGGCTGCAAGAGACCCAGTACTTC
TRBJ1-1 | once | - | TRBV9 | CASSPGGDLNTEAFF | TGTGCCAGCAGCCCGGGGGGGGACCTGAACACTGAAGCTTTCTTT
TRBJ2-5 | - | TRBD2 | TRBV2 | CASNEGSGGARYLETQYF | TGTGCCAGCAATGAGGGTAGCGGGGGGGCCCGGTATTTAGAGACCCAGTACTTC
TRBJ2-1 | - | TRBD2 | TRBV7-2 | CASSSSLAGPQQFF | TGTGCCAGCAGCTCCAGCCTAGCGGGGCCCCAGCAGTTCTTC
TRBJ1-4 | few | - | TRBV30 | CAWAARAGAREKLFF | TGTGCCTGGGCCGCCAGGGCGGGGGCGCGAGAAAAACTGTTTTTT
TRBJ2-5 | - | TRBD1 | TRBV7-2 | CASSLVGTAQETQYF | TGTGCCAGCAGCTTAGTGGGGACAGCTCAAGAGACCCAGTACTTC
TRBJ1-1 | - | - | TRBV19 | CASSMVANTEAFF | TGTGCCAGTAGTATGGTGGCGAACACTGAAGCTTTCTTT
TRBJ2-4 | - | TRBD1 | TRBV9 | CASSVGGTENIQYF | TGTGCCAGCAGCGTAGGTGGGACAGAAAACATTCAGTACTTC